These 12 T cell receptor beta chains share one sample of origin, sequenced in a study of cytotoxic CD8 clonotypes in ibrutinib-treated CLL. The method was immunoSEQ multiplex PCR; TCRdb's version includes in-frame clones alone and lacks a portion of them. The table includes about 120,000 clones, 55% to 75% detected once. The specimen was PBMCs, collected after 24 months of ibrutinib treatment. These receptors originate from a human donor with chronic lymphocytic leukemia.

V and J are TRBV6-5 and TRBJ2-7, with a tentative D call TRBD2 (5 bases). In germline, CDR1 is MNHEY, CDR2 SVGAGI. Trimming shortened V by 0 bases and J by 4 bases, and 10 bases separated the two germline ends. This CDR3 has 14 residues. CDR3 in DNA: TGTGCCAGCAGTTACTCCGAGGGAGTGTACGAGCAGTACTTC. Its translation is CASSYSEGVYEQYF.

The rearrangement uses TRBV29-1 and TRBJ2-1, with TRBD2 identical over 7 bases. Germline assignment: CDR1 SQVTM and CDR2 ANQGSEA. V gave up 3 bases and J gave up 4 bases; unmatched junction bases: 9. This CDR3 contains 15 residues. In nucleotides, the CDR3 is TGCAGCGTTGAGGGGGGGTCACTATTATACAATGAGCAGTTCTTC. It yields the protein CSVEGGSLLYNEQFF.

This clone was observed a handful of times. The CDR3 nucleotides are TGCGCCAGCAGTCAGGGTCTTGGTGAAAAACTGTTTTTT. It codes for CASSQGLGEKLFF. The gene calls are TRBV5-1 and TRBJ1-4; tentatively, D is TRBD1 (5 bases). V lost 5 bases, J lost 7 bases, and 12 bases lay in between. Germline V CDR1 and CDR2: SGHRS, YFSETQ. The CDR3 runs to 13 residues.

This clone was seen a handful of times. The gene calls are TRBV29-1 and TRBJ1-1; D remains ambiguous. This CDR3 contains 16 residues. Germline CDR1 reads SQVTM; CDR2 reads ANQGSEA. V was clipped by 1 base and J by 0 bases, with 15 bases between them. The CDR3 bases are TGCAGCGTTGAAGGACTAAGCGAATCGGTGAACACTGAAGCTTTCTTT. It codes for CSVEGLSESVNTEAFF.

This clone was counted only a few times. The chain has TRBV10-3 and TRBJ1-2, with D perhaps matching TRBD1 (6 bases). Between the trimmed V and J ends, which lost 10 bases and 8 bases, there was a span of 17 bases. Germline CDR1 is ENHRY and CDR2 is SYGVKD. This CDR3 is 12 amino acids long. CDR3 bases: TGTGCCACTTCGTCGGGGGCTGGGGGCTACACCTTC. The encoded protein is CATSSGAGGYTF.

The rearrangement uses TRBV25-1 and TRBJ2-5; D is ambiguous. V gave up 0 bases and J gave up 5 bases, with 10 bases separating them. The CDR3 is made up of 14 amino acids. The germline V gene encodes CDR1 MGHDK and CDR2 SYGVNS. The CDR3 sequence is CASSEYKELETQYF. As DNA, the CDR3 is TGTGCCAGCAGTGAATATAAAGAATTGGAGACCCAGTACTTC. Supplemented by reference TRBV25-1 and TRBJ2-5, the full variable domain reads EADIYQTPRYLVIGTGKKITLECSQTMGHDKMYWYQQDPGMELHLIHYSYGVNSTEKGDLSSESTVSRIRTEHFPLTLESARPSHTSQYLCASSEYKELETQYFGPGTRLLVL.

This chain uses TRBV19 with TRBJ1-1, with a weak D call TRBD1 (6 bases). There are 16 residues in the CDR3. Germline assignment: CDR1 LNHDA and CDR2 SQIVND (reference sequence). V lost 1 base to trimming and J lost 5 bases, with 17 bases between them. The CDR3 protein is CASSIGGYQGRTEAFF. Written as DNA, the CDR3 is TGTGCCAGTAGTATAGGGGGTTATCAGGGGAGGACTGAAGCTTTCTTT.

This clone was seen more than once but under ten times. This chain uses TRBV30 with TRBJ1-2, with TRBD1 identical over 8 bases. Germline trimming cut 6 bases from V and 7 bases from J; bases unmatched to any gene: 13. There are 14 residues in the CDR3. Germline CDR1 reads GTSNPN; CDR2 reads SVGIG (reference sequence). The CDR3 coding sequence is TGTGCCTGCCAGAACGGCAGGGGGCAGTTTGGCTACACCTTC. Encoded protein: CACQNGRGQFGYTF.

This chain connects TRBV5-6 to TRBJ2-5; 8 bases map to TRBD1. The junction had 6 bases not matched to a gene; V was cut back by 1 base and J by 4 bases. The CDR3 extends over 15 amino acids. Looked up from germline, CDR1 is SGHDT and CDR2 is YYEEEE. In nucleotides, the CDR3 is TGTGCCAGCAGCTTGTCCAGGGGGCGCCCAGAGACCCAGTACTTC. This translates into CASSLSRGRPETQYF.

The chain has TRBV5-1 and TRBJ1-1; tentatively, D is TRBD1 (6 bases). CDR3 length: 14 amino acids. Trimming cost V 7 bases and J 5 bases, with 18 bases left between them. Germline CDR1 and CDR2: SGHRS and YFSETQ. CDR3 in amino acids: CASSAWGRETEAFF. The CDR3 DNA sequence: TGCGCCAGCTCCGCATGGGGGCGGGAAACTGAAGCTTTCTTT.

V is TRBV5-6 and J is TRBJ2-1; 9 nucleotides align to TRBD2. Looked up from germline, CDR1 is SGHDT and CDR2 is YYEEEE. The CDR3 has 17 amino acids. Unmatched junction bases numbered 14, after V lost 3 bases and J lost 7 bases. The CDR3 nucleotides are TGTGCCAGCAGCTCCCCCCCCGGCGGGGGGGCGGAAAATGAGCAGTTCTTC. Its protein is CASSSPPGGGAENEQFF. The whole variable domain, remainder taken from reference TRBV5-6 and TRBJ2-1, is DAGVTQSPTHLIKTRGQQVTLRCSPKSGHDTVSWYQQALGQGPQFIFQYYEEEERQRGNFPDRFSGHQFPNYSSELNVNALLLGDSALYLCASSSPPGGGAENEQFFGPGTRLTVL.

The chain joins TRBV10-3 to TRBJ2-5, with 8 nucleotides matching TRBD1. The germline V gene encodes CDR1 ENHRY and CDR2 SYGVKD. The CDR3 has 14 residues. The V and J ends lost 4 bases and 5 bases, in that order; junction bases with no gene match: 6. CDR3 bases: TGTGCCATCAGTGGTCAGGGGGCTGGGGAGACCCAGTACTTC. Protein product: CAISGQGAGETQYF.